Listed here are 27 T cell receptor beta chains from one sample, sequenced in a study of T cell changes during pregnancy in multiple sclerosis (dated by TCRdb to 2018 to 2020). The protocol used for the library was the immunoSEQ multiplex PCR assay. Entries here come from immuneACCESS through TCRdb and include only in-frame sequences with V and J called. Some clones fail to appear in such tables; in the studies checked, an unresolved V gene covers under half of the shortfall, and the cause of the remainder is unknown. This sample lists approximately 35,000 clones; over 80% were detected once. The ten largest clones represent over 0.95% of the sample. Sequencing was done on a sample of PBMCs (not recorded whether the cells were cultured). These receptors came from a female donor with multiple sclerosis, enrolled in a pregnancy study.

The chain joins TRBV19 to TRBJ2-5; 8 nucleotides match TRBD1. CDR1 and CDR2 (germline): LNHDA, SQIVND (reference sequence). J was trimmed by 0 bases and V by 5 bases; bases with no gene match: 5. The CDR3 contains 15 residues. DNA of the CDR3: TGTGCCAGTAGTCCCCGGGACAGGTACCAAGAGACCCAGTACTTC. Amino acid sequence: CASSPRDRYQETQYF.

J is TRBJ2-1 and V is TRBV19; the D gene is possibly TRBD1 (6 bases). CDR1 and CDR2 (germline): LNHDA, SQIVND (reference sequence). Deletions cut 5 bases from V and 0 bases from J, with 11 bases between. The CDR3 covers 15 residues. CDR3 in DNA: TGTGCCAGTAGTGACAGGCCCCGCTCCTACAATGAGCAGTTCTTC. Protein product: CASSDRPRSYNEQFF.

The V and J genes are TRBV10-2 and TRBJ1-1, with TRBD1 matching 8 bases. After removal of 6 bases from V and 3 bases from J, the junction contained 6 bases not matched to a gene. Germline assignment: CDR1 WSHSY and CDR2 SAAADI. The CDR3 loop spans 14 amino acids. The CDR3 region is CASSQGAGDTEAFF. As DNA, the CDR3 is TGCGCCAGCAGCCAGGGGGCTGGCGACACTGAAGCTTTCTTT.

This sequence joins TRBV9 and TRBJ2-1; D is unclear. In germline, CDR1 is SGDLS, CDR2 YYNGEE. The CDR3 totals 16 residues. V lost 4 bases and J 0 bases, leaving 14 bases between the germline ends. The CDR3 loop reads CASSPRLQNSYNEQFF. The CDR3 nucleotides read TGTGCCAGCAGCCCTCGGCTCCAGAACTCCTACAATGAGCAGTTCTTC.

This clone has a single count. The chain uses TRBV6-5 and TRBJ1-2; 7 bases line up with TRBD1. The CDR3 runs to 15 residues. Germline assignment: CDR1 MNHEY and CDR2 SVGAGI. V dropped 0 bases and J dropped 7; count of bases not matched to a gene: 8. CDR3 protein: CASSYSWDRTGGYTF. In DNA form, the CDR3 reads TGTGCCAGCAGTTACTCCTGGGACAGAACGGGTGGCTACACCTTC.

The chain links TRBV7-2 to TRBJ2-7; D is possibly TRBD1 (6 bases). CDR3 length: 12 residues. V was clipped by 4 bases and J by 7 bases, with 11 bases between them. CDR1 and CDR2 from the germline V gene are SGHTA and FQGNSA. The CDR3 sequence: CASSSARGEQYF. The CDR3 coding sequence is TGTGCCAGCAGCTCCGCGAGGGGGGAGCAGTACTTC.

Concerning this clone itself: Other DNA sequences within the sample encode an identical CDR3. The chain uses TRBV6-4 and TRBJ1-5; D call uncertain. Germline values: CDR1 MRHNA, CDR2 SNTAGT. Trimming left V 3 bases short and J 1 base short, with 4 bases between. This CDR3 region has 13 residues. The CDR3, as DNA: TGTGCCAGCAGTGAGGGGAGCAATCAGCCCCAGCATTTT. This encodes CASSEGSNQPQHF.

V usage is TRBV28 and J usage is TRBJ1-3, with unresolved D. The CDR3 runs 14 residues. Germline V gene sequence: CDR1 MDHEN, CDR2 SYDVKM. Trimming removed 3 bases at V and 0 bases at J, with 6 bases between. This CDR3 reads CASSFDFSGNTIYF. In DNA, the CDR3 is TGTGCCAGCAGTTTCGACTTCTCTGGAAACACCATATATTTT.

The V and J genes are TRBV6-4 and TRBJ2-3; 7 bases align to TRBD1. V shed 2 bases and J 7 bases; nucleotides not matched to a gene: 12. Germline loops: CDR1 MRHNA, CDR2 SNTAGT. The CDR3 length is 16 residues. As DNA, the CDR3 is TGTGCCAGCAGTGACGAGACAGGGTCTTCAGCCCATACGCAGTATTTT. It is translated as CASSDETGSSAHTQYF.

The J gene is TRBJ2-2, the V gene TRBV21-1; the DNA was not used to check the table's D call, TRBD1. TRBV21-1 is a known pseudogene. The CDR3 has 16 amino acids. CDR3 DNA sequence: TGTGCCAGCAGCAAAGAAGGGGCAGCGAACACCGGGGAGCTGTTTTTT. As protein: CASSKEGAANTGELFF.

A single count supports this clone. The CDR3 is CASSEGGAYTGELFF. CDR3 in DNA: TGTGCCAGCAGTGAGGGAGGGGCGTACACCGGGGAGCTGTTTTTT. The chain uses TRBV2 and TRBJ2-2; 7 nucleotides match TRBD2. There are 15 residues in the CDR3. Germline lookup yields CDR1 SNHLY and CDR2 FYNNEI. V was pared by 3 bases and J by 3 bases, with 4 bases of the junction left unmatched.

This clone appeared once. The CDR3 loop is CASSGTWGNTEAFF. The CDR3 DNA follows: TGCGCCAGCAGCGGCACCTGGGGGAACACTGAAGCTTTCTTT. The chain joins TRBV5-1 to TRBJ1-1; no definite D call. The length of the CDR3 is 14 residues. CDR1 is SGHRS and CDR2 is YFSETQ in the germline V gene. V was trimmed by 4 bases and J by 1 base, leaving 11 bases between them. The whole variable domain, remainder taken from reference TRBV5-1 and TRBJ1-1, is KAGVTQTPRYLIKTRGQQVTLSCSPISGHRSVSWYQQTPGQGLQFLFEYFSETQRNKGNFPGRFSGRQFSNSRSEMNVSTLELGDSALYLCASSGTWGNTEAFFGQGTRLTVV.

The V and J genes are TRBV7-9 and TRBJ1-1; 7 nucleotides line up with TRBD1. There are 14 residues in the CDR3. V shed 9 bases and J 5 bases; nucleotides not matched to a gene: 12. Germline loops: CDR1 SEHNR, CDR2 FQNEAQ (reference sequence). The CDR3 nucleotides read TGTGCCAGTGATGGCGCAACAGGGGATACTGAAGCTTTCTTT. Translation gives CASDGATGDTEAFF.

This chain links TRBV29-1 with TRBJ2-3; TRBD2 agrees at 10 bases. V lost 5 bases and J lost 0; bases outside the gene matches: 14. The CDR3 consists of 18 residues. Germline CDR1 and CDR2: SQVTM and ANQGSEA. In DNA, the CDR3 is TGCAGCGTTTGGACTAGCGGAAAATTCATAGCTAGCACAGATACGCAGTATTTT. Encoded protein: CSVWTSGKFIASTDTQYF.

The chain has TRBV30 and TRBJ1-1, with D perhaps matching TRBD1 (6 bases). V lost 7 bases, J lost 5 bases, and 14 bases lay in between. The CDR3 has 12 amino acids. Germline V lookup: CDR1 GTSNPN, CDR2 SVGIG (reference sequence). DNA for the CDR3: TGTGCCTCTTGGGGGCGGAGAACTGAAGCTTTCTTT. It codes for CASWGRRTEAFF. Full variable domain (missing parts from reference TRBV30 and TRBJ1-1): SQTIHQWPATLVQPVGSPLSLECTVEGTSNPNLYWYRQAAGRGLQLLFYSVGIGQISSEVPQNLSASRPQDRQFILSSKKLLLSDSGFYLCASWGRRTEAFFGQGTRLTVV.

The V gene is TRBV28, the J gene TRBJ2-7, with D possibly TRBD2 on 9 matching bases. CDR3 length: 17 residues. V was pared by 8 bases and J by 4 bases, with 27 bases between. CDR1 and CDR2 from the germline V gene are MDHEN and SYDVKM. The CDR3: CASARTGPRSGRYEQYF. CDR3 nucleotides: TGTGCCAGCGCCCGGACAGGGCCTAGGAGCGGGAGGTACGAGCAGTACTTC.

The chain carries TRBV2 and TRBJ1-4, with D unclear. The germline gives CDR1 SNHLY, CDR2 FYNNEI. V lost 8 bases to trimming and J lost 8 bases, with 15 bases between them. The CDR3 totals 13 residues. In DNA, the CDR3 is TGTGCCAGCTTACAGTTAAAACAGGAAAAACTGTTTTTT. As protein: CASLQLKQEKLFF.

The rearrangement joins TRBV28 to TRBJ1-5; D is undetermined. V lost 5 bases and J 4 bases, leaving 6 bases between the germline ends. The CDR3 has 12 residues. Germline V CDR1 and CDR2: MDHEN, SYDVKM. The CDR3 sequence is CASSQTNQPQHF. For the CDR3, the DNA is TGTGCCAGCAGTCAAACAAATCAGCCCCAGCATTTT. The variable domain in full, completed from reference TRBV28 and TRBJ1-5, reads DVKVTQSSRYLVKRTGEKVFLECVQDMDHENMFWYRQDPGLGLRLIYFSYDVKMKEKGDIPEGYSVSREKKERFSLILESASTNQTSMYLCASSQTNQPQHFGDGTRLSIL.

The table lists this clone with a few counts. J is TRBJ2-7 and V is TRBV5-4; 9 bases agree with TRBD1. This CDR3 region has 13 residues. With 4 bases clipped from V and 6 bases from J, the junction kept 5 bases outside the gene matches. CDR1 SGHNT and CDR2 YYREEE come from the germline V gene (reference sequence). The chain's CDR3 is CASSRDRDPEQYF. CDR3 sequence (DNA): TGTGCCAGCAGCCGGGACAGGGATCCCGAGCAGTACTTC.

This chain links TRBV10-1 with TRBJ2-2; 9 bases are a match to TRBD1. Germline V gene data show CDR1 as WNHNN and CDR2 as SYGVQD (reference sequence). The CDR3 sequence is 15 residues long. V lost 4 bases to trimming and J lost 0 bases; unmatched junction nucleotides: 0. CDR3 in amino acids: CASSGQGANTGELFF. The CDR3 coding sequence is TGCGCCAGCAGTGGACAGGGGGCGAACACCGGGGAGCTGTTTTTT.

The chain employs TRBV27 and TRBJ1-5; maybe TRBD1 (5 bases). V lost 1 base to trimming and J lost 4 bases, with 14 bases between them. CDR1 is MNHEY and CDR2 is SMNVEV in the germline V gene (reference sequence). This CDR3 is built from 16 residues. CDR3 region: CASSLYARVGNQPQHF. CDR3 nucleotides: TGTGCCAGCAGTTTATACGCCAGGGTCGGGAATCAGCCCCAGCATTTT.

V is TRBV5-1 and J is TRBJ2-5, with TRBD2 matching 7 bases. Unmatched junction bases numbered 14, after V lost 2 bases and J lost 4 bases. The CDR3 covers 17 residues. Germline lookup yields CDR1 SGHRS and CDR2 YFSETQ. CDR3 DNA sequence: TGCGCCAGCAGCTTAGCCCTTAAACGGGAGGCCCCAGAGACCCAGTACTTC. Encoded protein: CASSLALKREAPETQYF.

V is TRBV4-1 and J is TRBJ2-5, with 8 positions matching TRBD1. V shed 6 bases and J 5 bases; nucleotides not matched to a gene: 5. This CDR3 is 13 amino acids long. Germline CDR1 MGHRA, CDR2 YSYEKL. CDR3 DNA: TGCGCCAGCAGTGGACAGGGTCGGGAGACCCAGTACTTC. Protein sequence: CASSGQGRETQYF.

This sequence joins TRBV5-4 and TRBJ1-2; D remains unclear. V lost 1 base to trimming and J lost 2 bases, with 18 bases between them. Germline CDR1 SGHNT, CDR2 YYREEE (reference sequence). CDR3 length: 17 amino acids. The CDR3 loop is CASSLWDTGSPNYGYTF. CDR3 nucleotide sequence: TGTGCCAGCAGCTTGTGGGATACCGGGTCACCGAACTATGGCTACACCTTC.

The gene calls are TRBV10-3 and TRBJ2-1, with D uncertain. This CDR3 has 13 amino acids. Trimming took 2 bases from V and 6 from J, leaving 8 bases between them. The germline V gene has CDR1 ENHRY and CDR2 SYGVKD. This CDR3 is CAISEPSGNEQFF. CDR3 in DNA: TGTGCCATCAGTGAGCCATCTGGCAATGAGCAGTTCTTC.

The table lists this clone with a count of one. The J gene is TRBJ2-2, the V gene TRBV9; D remains unclear. Germline loops: CDR1 SGDLS, CDR2 YYNGEE. Trimming shortened V by 2 bases and J by 7 bases, and 12 bases separated the two germline ends. The CDR3 extends over 14 amino acids. Here the CDR3 DNA reads TGTGCCAGCAGCGTTGTGTACGTGGGCGGGGAGCTGTTTTTT. It is translated as CASSVVYVGGELFF. Full variable domain (remainder filled in from reference TRBV9 and TRBJ2-2): DSGVTQTPKHLITATGQRVTLRCSPRSGDLSVYWYQQSLDQGLQFLIQYYNGEERAKGNILERFSAQQFPDLHSELNLSSLELGDSALYFCASSVVYVGGELFFGEGSRLTVL.

The rearrangement joins TRBV4-3 to TRBJ1-4, with 7 nucleotides matching TRBD1. CDR3 size: 14 residues. Looked up from germline, CDR1 is LGHNA and CDR2 is YSLEER. J gave up 5 bases and V 4 bases, and 4 bases lay outside the gene matches. The CDR3: CASSRQGLNEKLFF. In nucleotides, the CDR3 is TGCGCCAGCAGCCGACAGGGTTTAAATGAAAAACTGTTTTTT.